This T cell receptor beta chain was retrieved from a study of T cells expressing NK-cell markers. This CDR3 is built from 13 residues. The V gene's germline CDR1 is DFQATT and CDR2 SNEGSKA (reference sequence). Notes on this clonotype: Its antigen is undetermined.

TCR beta cDNA was made by 5'RACE template switching with UMIs. TCRdb reprocessed the 5' RACE reads, with one entry per CDR3 protein and no DNA. Its table lists a few hundred thousand distinct CDR3 sequences. Study-wide results and caveats: Where a handful of donors were concerned, these clonotypes also led the CD3+CD56-NKG2C+ fraction.

The specimen was blood T cells: a sorted CD56 or NKG2C T cell subset, CD4+ or CD8+ T cells, or bulk PBMC T cells (not recorded which). This clonotype was obtained from a man aged 18-30 years in good health. The V gene is TRBV20-1, the J gene TRBJ2-5; the TCRdb D gene call, TRBD2, has no DNA to confirm it. The CDR3 protein is CSASLERAETQYF.